Below, 22 T cell receptor beta chains from the same sample are listed, as sequenced in a study of identical twins. TCRdb independently ran MiXCR on the 5' RACE reads; one entry per CDR3 protein. The sample lists 1.5 million or so distinct CDR3 sequences, under 35% occurring once. The source material was cord blood. All receptors come from a newborn girl in good health.

This clonotype was found once. J is TRBJ2-5 and V is TRBV7-2, with TRBD2 identical over 9 bases. The CDR3 extends over 15 amino acids. The V gene's germline CDR1 is SGHTA and CDR2 FQGNSA. With 3 bases clipped from V and 1 base from J, the junction kept 3 bases outside the gene matches. The CDR3 sequence is CASSFQREAQETQYF. CDR3 sequence (DNA): TGTGCCAGCAGCTTCCAGCGGGAGGCCCAAGAGACCCAGTACTTC.

There are a few counts of this clonotype. The V and J genes are TRBV14 and TRBJ2-3, with TRBD2 identical over 8 bases. The ends lost 2 bases at V and 3 bases at J; junction bases unmatched: 10. Germline CDR1 and CDR2: SGHDN and FVKESK. The CDR3 contains 17 residues. DNA for the CDR3: TGTGCCAGCAGCCAATTATTAGCGGGGCGGTTTACAGATACGCAGTATTTT. Translating it yields CASSQLLAGRFTDTQYF.

The chain links TRBV6-1 to TRBJ1-1, with 7 bases lining up with TRBD1. In germline, CDR1 is MNHNS, CDR2 SASEGT. The CDR3 is 15 amino acids. Germline trimming cut 4 bases from V and 0 bases from J; bases unmatched to any gene: 5. The CDR3 DNA follows: TGTGCCAGCAGTGCCACAGGGGCCCTGAACACTGAAGCTTTCTTT. This translates into CASSATGALNTEAFF.

As regards this clonotype: A read error is possible here, since a much larger clone lies one base away. V gene TRBV4-2 combines with J gene TRBJ2-1; 7 nucleotides align to TRBD2. CDR1 is LGHNA, CDR2 YNFKEQ, per germline. This CDR3 has 14 residues. The CDR3: CASGQDLGGNEQFF. The CDR3 bases are TGTGCCAGCGGCCAAGATTTGGGAGGGAATGAGCAGTTCTTC.

The rearrangement joins TRBV12-3 or TRBV12-4 to TRBJ2-3; no clear D gene. CDR3 length: 14 amino acids. Trimming cost V 2 bases and J 2 bases, with 8 bases left between them. CDR3 in amino acids: CASSLISVTDTQYF. CDR3 nucleotide sequence: TGTGCCAGCAGTTTAATTTCTGTCACAGATACGCAGTATTTT.

On this clonotype itself: Its ends do not fully match the called genes, so a read error is possible. The genes are TRBV18 and TRBJ2-3; 9 positions agree with TRBD2. The CDR3 totals 16 residues. From germline, CDR1 is KGHSH and CDR2 LQKENI. CDR3 bases: TGTGCCAGCTCGCCACTAGCGGGCCTAGTCACAGATACGCAGTATTTT. As protein: CASSPLAGLVTDTQYF.

A note on this clonotype: Germline and junction disagree at one end, which may indicate a read error. V and J are TRBV20-1 and TRBJ2-3; 7 positions agree with TRBD2. The CDR3 has 15 residues. The V gene's germline CDR1 is DFQATT and CDR2 SNEGSKA (reference sequence). In nucleotides, the CDR3 is TGCAGTGCTAGCGGAGCGGGGCCTGGCACAGATAGGCAGTATTTT. Its protein is CSASGAGPGTDRQYF.

The J gene is TRBJ2-7, the V gene TRBV20-1, with 7 bases aligning to TRBD1. The CDR3 has 15 amino acids. Germline loops: CDR1 DFQATT, CDR2 SNEGSKA (reference sequence). Germline trimming cut 4 bases from V and 1 base from J; bases unmatched to any gene: 10. The CDR3 DNA reads as TGCAGTGCTAAAGAACGGGACAGACATTCCTACGAGCAGTACTTC. Its protein is CSAKERDRHSYEQYF.

The chain employs TRBV11-2 and TRBJ2-1; TRBD2 matches 13 bases. With the DNA end fitting TRBJ2-7 better, the J assignment may be wrong. Germline CDR1 and CDR2: SGHAT and FQNNGV. The CDR3 is 18 amino acids. CDR3 DNA: TGTGCCAGCAGCCCAGGACTAGCGGGAGTGGTGAGGTACAATGAGCAGTACTTC. Translation gives CASSPGLAGVVRYNEQYF.

V usage is TRBV28 and J usage is TRBJ2-1; the D is unclear. Germline CDR1 MDHEN, CDR2 SYDVKM. The V gene lost 2 bases and the J gene lost 8 bases, with 10 bases spanning the gap. The CDR3 consists of 13 residues. In DNA form, the CDR3 reads TGTGCCAGCAGTTTACCCCATGGGTATGAGCAGTTCTTC. It is translated as CASSLPHGYEQFF.

In this sample, this clonotype turned up a few times. The chain links TRBV11-2 to TRBJ2-1; D gene unclear. The CDR3 runs to 17 residues. Trimming took off 7 bases at V and 0 bases at J, with 19 bases between the two ends. Germline CDR1 is SGHAT and CDR2 is FQNNGV. CDR3 bases: TGTGCCAGCAAGCTTATGTTGACTCTAAGCTCCTACAATGAGCAGTTCTTC. It is translated as CASKLMLTLSSYNEQFF.

This clonotype was counted between two and nine times. The chain carries TRBV16 and TRBJ2-7; D possibly corresponds to TRBD1 (6 bases). Between the trimmed V and J ends, which lost 0 bases and 2 bases, there was a span of 11 bases. CDR3 length: 15 amino acids. Per the germline V gene, CDR1 is KGHSY and CDR2 is FQNENV. CDR3 coding DNA: TGTGCCAGCAGCCAATCCGGAACAGGGCCCTACGAGCAGTACTTC. Its protein is CASSQSGTGPYEQYF.

The chain couples TRBV2 to TRBJ2-7; D gene unclear. Trimming stripped 4 bases from V and 0 bases from J, with 10 bases between. Germline V CDR1 and CDR2: SNHLY, FYNNEI. This CDR3 has 14 residues. The CDR3 spells CASSAGRISYEQYF. The CDR3, as DNA: TGTGCCAGCAGTGCAGGCCGAATCTCCTACGAGCAGTACTTC.

V is TRBV20-1 and J is TRBJ1-6; D is undetermined. This CDR3 contains 13 residues. V shed 0 bases and J shed 7 bases, with 7 bases lying between them. CDR1 DFQATT and CDR2 SNEGSKA come from the germline V gene (reference sequence). CDR3 amino acids: CSARDLKNSPLHF. The DNA of the CDR3 is TGCAGTGCTAGAGATCTCAAGAATTCACCCCTCCACTTT.

This clonotype appeared many times. This chain links TRBV4-2 with TRBJ2-7; 12 bases match TRBD1. CDR1 and CDR2 from the germline V gene are LGHNA and YNFKEQ. This CDR3 spans 15 amino acids. Unmatched junction bases numbered 5, after V lost 4 bases and J lost 4 bases. The CDR3 coding sequence is TGTGCCAGCAGCCGACCGGGACAGGGGGCGTACGAGCAGTACTTC. Translating gives CASSRPGQGAYEQYF.

The chain is built from TRBV7-8 and TRBJ2-3; 11 bases line up with TRBD2. The V gene's germline CDR1 is SGHVS and CDR2 FQNEAQ. V lost 5 bases, J lost 2 bases, and 21 bases stayed unmatched. This CDR3 is 21 amino acids long. CDR3 in amino acids: CASSARLAGGYPPNHTDTQYF. For the CDR3, the DNA is TGTGCCAGCAGCGCCCGCCTAGCGGGAGGCTACCCACCGAATCACACAGATACGCAGTATTTT.

The rearrangement uses TRBV20-1 and TRBJ1-5, with 9 bases aligning to TRBD1. J lost 7 bases, V lost 2 bases, and 9 bases had no gene match. Germline lookup yields CDR1 DFQATT and CDR2 SNEGSKA (reference sequence). This CDR3 contains 15 residues. The CDR3 protein is CSARILGQGFQPQHF. In DNA, the CDR3 is TGCAGTGCTAGAATCCTGGGACAGGGCTTCCAGCCCCAGCATTTT.

CDR3 nucleotides: TGCGCCAGCAGCCGGGGGACAGGGATCGATGAGCAGTTCTTC. Translated, it gives CASSRGTGIDEQFF. The V gene is TRBV5-1, the J gene TRBJ2-1, with 9 nucleotides matching TRBD1. Germline CDR1 is SGHRS and CDR2 is YFSETQ. V lost 4 bases to trimming and J lost 8 bases; unmatched junction nucleotides: 7. This CDR3 comprises 14 residues.

Worth noting for this clonotype: A much bigger clone sits one base away, suggesting this may be a read error. J is TRBJ2-7 and V is TRBV12-3 or TRBV12-4, with D unresolved. The CDR3 has 14 residues. V lost 2 bases and J lost 7, with 15 bases in between. The CDR3 spells CASSLRRPNNEQYF. The CDR3 nucleotides are TGTGCCAGCAGTTTACGACGCCCCAACAATGAGCAGTACTTC.

The J gene is TRBJ2-1, the V gene TRBV18; the D gene is possibly TRBD2 (6 bases). This CDR3 has 14 residues. V shed 0 bases and J shed 8 bases, with 11 bases lying between them. Germline V CDR1 and CDR2: KGHSH, LQKENI. CDR3 nucleotide sequence: TGTGCCAGCTCACCACCCTGGGAGGATCATGAGCAGTTCTTC. It translates to CASSPPWEDHEQFF.

This clonotype was observed a few times. The chain combines TRBV28 with TRBJ2-7; maybe TRBD2 (6 bases). Germline-derived CDR1 and CDR2 are MDHEN and SYDVKM. Trimming removed 1 base at V and 3 bases at J, with 13 bases between. The CDR3 totals 15 residues. CDR3 loop: CASSLSTRLNYEQYF. DNA for the CDR3: TGTGCCAGCAGTTTATCGACTAGGCTGAACTACGAGCAGTACTTC.

This clonotype was observed a handful of times. The chain employs TRBV21-1 and TRBJ2-7; the table's D gene call, TRBD2, was not cross checked with the DNA. TRBV21-1 is listed as a pseudogene. This CDR3 is 18 amino acids long. This CDR3 is CASSKVLAGALSSYEQYF. The CDR3 DNA is TGTGCCAGCAGCAAAGTACTAGCGGGAGCCCTTAGCTCCTACGAGCAGTACTTC.